This TCR beta chain originates from a study of T cells after yellow fever vaccination. TCRdb reanalysed the 5' RACE reads using MiXCR and keeps one entry per CDR3 protein. Of a few hundred thousand distinct CDR3 sequences in the sample, over 3% were seen once. General study findings and limits: The CD4 compartment and the CD8 compartment contained a small share of clonotypes in common. Subsequent to the booster, the majority of primary-vaccination clones reappeared (around 96% CD4, approximately 90% CD8).

Germline lookup yields CDR1 DFQATT and CDR2 SNEGSKA (reference sequence). The V end was cut by 5 bases, the J end by 12 bases, with 25 bases between. The CDR3 consists of 15 residues. This clonotype was picked up one time. Its antigen is as yet unknown. Sequences were derived from PBMCs, sampled 15 days after the yellow fever booster vaccination. The V and J genes are TRBV20-1 and TRBJ2-2; D is perhaps TRBD1 or TRBD2 (5 bases each). The clonotype comes from a man between 18 and 35 years old who received the YFV17D yellow fever vaccine. CDR3 amino acids: CSAPNLRDGAEKLFF. CDR3 in DNA: TGCAGTGCTCCCAACCTCCGGGACGGAGCTGAAAAGCTGTTTTTT.